The 27 T cell receptor beta chains reported below all come from one sample, sequenced in a study of T cells in Graves' hyperthyroidism and ophthalmopathy. RNA transcripts provided the source from which TCR beta CDR3 regions were amplified. Initially, a first-round RT-PCR of the TCR CDR3 employed the HTBI primer set. TCRdb ran MiXCR on the multiplex PCR reads and lists one entry per CDR3 protein. The sample consists of some 440,000 distinct CDR3 sequences, more than 15% of them appearing once. Sequencing was carried out using blood. The receptor set was obtained from a woman younger than 30 with Graves' hyperthyroidism.

This clonotype has ten or more counts. This chain uses TRBV9 with TRBJ1-5; 9 bases are shared with TRBD1. CDR1 SGDLS and CDR2 YYNGEE come from the germline V gene. The CDR3 sequence is 15 residues long. With 7 bases clipped from V and 4 bases from J, the junction kept 9 bases outside the gene matches. The CDR3 spells CASSMTGQGNQPQHF. The CDR3 coding sequence is TGTGCCAGCTCGATGACGGGACAGGGTAATCAGCCCCAGCATTTT.

This clonotype was picked up many times. V and J are TRBV20-1 and TRBJ1-5; 9 positions match TRBD1. CDR1 is DFQATT and CDR2 is SNEGSKA in the germline V gene (reference sequence). Trimming cost V 6 bases and J 0 bases; bases outside gene matches: 6. The CDR3 spans 15 residues. CDR3 nucleotides: TGCAGTGCGAAATGGACAGGGGCTAGCAATCAGCCCCAGCATTTT. It encodes CSAKWTGASNQPQHF.

This clonotype appeared many times. The chain has TRBV6-6 and TRBJ2-2, with TRBD2 matching 9 bases. V trimming: 0 bases; J trimming: 6 bases; junction bases outside the gene matches: 8. Germline V gene lookup returns CDR1 MNHNY and CDR2 SVGAGI (reference sequence). The CDR3 runs to 17 residues. CDR3 DNA sequence: TGTGCCAGCAGTTACTCGCAGGCTAGCGGGGAATCCGGGGAGCTGTTTTTT. Translated, it gives CASSYSQASGESGELFF.

This clonotype showed up many times. CDR3 DNA sequence: TGTGCCAGCGGCGACCCTAGGACAGGGCAACAGCCCCAGCATTTT. As protein: CASGDPRTGQQPQHF. This chain links TRBV6-1 with TRBJ1-5, with 8 bases fitting TRBD1. The junction had 13 bases not matched to a gene; V was cut back by 8 bases and J by 7 bases. The germline V gene has CDR1 MNHNS and CDR2 SASEGT. CDR3 length: 15 residues.

At least ten counts were recorded for this clonotype. The rearrangement uses TRBV7-4 and TRBJ2-5; the match to TRBD2 covers 9 bases. In germline, CDR1 is SGHVT, CDR2 SQSDAQ. Trimming took 2 bases from V and 5 from J; bases not matched to a gene: 9. This CDR3 is 16 amino acids long. The CDR3 spells CASSLYTSGFWETQYF. In DNA form, the CDR3 reads TGTGCCAGCAGCTTATACACTAGCGGGTTTTGGGAGACCCAGTACTTC.

The sample holds a few counts of this clonotype. The chain links TRBV5-1 to TRBJ1-5; 8 nucleotides align to TRBD1. Losses at the gene ends were 2 bases for V and 0 bases for J; bases not matched to a gene: 7. The length of the CDR3 is 17 residues. CDR1 is SGHRS, CDR2 YFSETQ, per germline. The CDR3 is CASSLAGGPYSNQPQHF. The CDR3 DNA follows: TGCGCCAGCAGCTTAGCAGGGGGCCCATATAGCAATCAGCCCCAGCATTTT.

V usage is TRBV6-6 and J usage is TRBJ2-5; tentatively, D is TRBD1 (6 bases). This CDR3 region has 15 residues. V lost 0 bases to trimming and J lost 2 bases, with 10 bases between them. CDR1 and CDR2 from the germline V gene are MNHNY and SVGAGI (reference sequence). CDR3 nucleotide sequence: TGTGCCAGCAGTTACTCTCTCAGGGGACAAGAGACCCAGTACTTC. Translation: CASSYSLRGQETQYF.

This clonotype occurred many times. V gene TRBV30 combines with J gene TRBJ1-5; tentatively, D is TRBD1 (5 bases). The CDR3 covers 13 residues. Germline V gene data show CDR1 as GTSNPN and CDR2 as SVGIG (reference sequence). V was trimmed by 1 base and J by 6 bases, leaving 10 bases between them. The DNA of the CDR3 is TGTGCCTGGAGTGCTGAGGGGCGTCAGCCCCAGCATTTT. Amino acids: CAWSAEGRQPQHF.

This clonotype occurred a few times. The J gene is TRBJ2-7, the V gene TRBV27, with unresolved D. Germline CDR1 MNHEY, CDR2 SMNVEV (reference sequence). The V end lost 3 bases, the J end lost 2 bases, and 8 bases lay between the germline ends. The CDR3 runs 13 residues. The CDR3 DNA reads TGTGCCAGCAGTTTGCGCAGTGCCTACGAGCAGTACTTC. It is translated as CASSLRSAYEQYF.

This clonotype was counted many times. The chain employs TRBV7-3 and TRBJ2-5; maybe TRBD2 (5 bases). This CDR3 has 16 amino acids. The V gene's germline CDR1 is SGHTA and CDR2 FQGTGA. The germline V and J ends were trimmed by 5 bases and 3 bases, with 19 bases remaining between them. The CDR3 here is CASSTHNRGIKETQYF. The DNA for the CDR3 is TGTGCCAGCAGCACCCACAACCGGGGTATTAAAGAGACCCAGTACTTC.

This clonotype was detected a few times. The J gene is TRBJ2-1, the V gene TRBV28, with 14 bases lining up with TRBD2. Germline V gene lookup returns CDR1 MDHEN and CDR2 SYDVKM. The V and J ends lost 8 bases and 2 bases, in that order; junction bases with no gene match: 14. This CDR3 region has 19 residues. DNA for the CDR3: TGTGCCAGCTTAAACCGAGGGACTAGCGGGGGCCGTACCTACAATGAGCAGTTCTTC. The encoded protein is CASLNRGTSGGRTYNEQFF. Complete variable domain (other parts from reference TRBV28 and TRBJ2-1): DVKVTQSSRYLVKRTGEKVFLECVQDMDHENMFWYRQDPGLGLRLIYFSYDVKMKEKGDIPEGYSVSREKKERFSLILESASTNQTSMYLCASLNRGTSGGRTYNEQFFGPGTRLTVL.

This clonotype was seen many times. This chain joins TRBV5-5 and TRBJ1-6; D remains ambiguous. The V end lost 1 base, the J end lost 5 bases, and 19 bases lay between the germline ends. The CDR3 totals 18 residues. The V gene's germline CDR1 is SGHKS and CDR2 YYEKEE (reference sequence). CDR3: CASSLNPRTTYDNSPLHF. CDR3 bases: TGTGCCAGCAGCTTGAACCCCCGGACCACGTACGATAATTCACCCCTCCACTTT.

This clonotype turned up a few times. This rearrangement joins TRBV27 to TRBJ2-1; TRBD2 matches at 10 bases. The CDR3 is 15 residues long. Germline V gene sequence: CDR1 MNHEY, CDR2 SMNVEV (reference sequence). J was trimmed by 4 bases and V by 7 bases; bases with no gene match: 7. The CDR3 sequence is CASTWTSGPYNEQFF. CDR3 bases: TGTGCCAGCACCTGGACTAGCGGTCCATACAATGAGCAGTTCTTC.

There are a few counts of this clonotype. V and J are TRBV12-3 or TRBV12-4 and TRBJ1-5; D is unclear. The CDR3 sequence is 15 residues long. Trimming cost V 5 bases and J 0 bases, with 11 bases left between them. The CDR3 coding sequence is TGTGCCAGCAGTCTATACAAGGATAGCAATCAGCCCCAGCATTTT. Amino acids: CASSLYKDSNQPQHF.

This clonotype was picked up many times. The genes are TRBV28 and TRBJ2-2; 8 bases are a match to TRBD1. V gave up 6 bases and J gave up 1 base; unmatched junction bases: 7. The germline gives CDR1 MDHEN, CDR2 SYDVKM. This CDR3 has 16 amino acids. The CDR3: CASSLRTGRNTGELFF. As DNA, the CDR3 is TGTGCCAGCAGCCTAAGGACAGGGCGGAACACCGGGGAGCTGTTTTTT.

This clonotype was seen ten or more times. This chain uses TRBV3-1 with TRBJ2-3; D unclear. Germline assignment: CDR1 LGHDT and CDR2 YNNKEL (reference sequence). V was shortened by 7 bases and J by 6 bases, with 8 bases between the two germline ends. The CDR3 sequence is 11 residues long. The CDR3 sequence is CASKVRDTQYF. The CDR3 DNA reads as TGTGCCAGCAAGGTACGGGATACGCAGTATTTT.

The chain has TRBV7-9 and TRBJ2-2; D remains ambiguous. The ends were cut back, 5 bases at V and 5 bases at J, with 12 bases in the middle. The length of the CDR3 is 14 residues. The V gene's germline CDR1 is SEHNR and CDR2 FQNEAQ (reference sequence). Here the CDR3 DNA reads TGTGCCAGCAGCCGGCCGACTGGGACCGGGGAGCTGTTTTTT. Its protein product is CASSRPTGTGELFF.

J is TRBJ2-3 and V is TRBV6-2 or TRBV6-3; no clear D gene. Germline values: CDR1 MNHEY, CDR2 SVGEGT. Trimming left V 0 bases short and J 6 bases short, with 10 bases between. The CDR3 is made up of 14 amino acids. The CDR3 DNA reads TGTGCCAGCAGTTACTCTGGCAGTCGGGATACGCAGTATTTT. This translates into CASSYSGSRDTQYF.

This clonotype was detected many times. This rearrangement joins TRBV7-2 to TRBJ2-7, with D perhaps matching TRBD1 (5 bases). Germline V gives CDR1 SGHTA, CDR2 FQGNSA. The CDR3 sequence is 11 residues long. V lost 6 bases and J lost 6, with 9 bases in between. The CDR3 DNA sequence: TGTGCCAGCAGTCCAGGGCGCGAGCAGTACTTC. Translation gives CASSPGREQYF.

This clonotype has ten or more counts. This rearrangement joins TRBV20-1 to TRBJ1-2, with D possibly being TRBD1 (6 bases). Germline values: CDR1 DFQATT, CDR2 SNEGSKA (reference sequence). This CDR3 spans 15 amino acids. V lost 0 bases and J 4 bases, leaving 15 bases between the germline ends. The CDR3 DNA is TGCAGTGCTAGAGATACAGGGCGACGAGGCTATGGCTACACCTTC. Protein sequence: CSARDTGRRGYGYTF.

This clonotype was observed many times. The V call is TRBV6-1, the J call TRBJ2-5; possibly TRBD2 for D (5 bases). The CDR3 is 17 residues long. V was shortened by 5 bases and J by 2 bases, with 21 bases between the two germline ends. Germline V gene lookup returns CDR1 MNHNS and CDR2 SASEGT. The CDR3 DNA is TGTGCCAGCAGTTATCGTGGCGGGCTAGCCGCACAAGAGACCCAGTACTTC. Translating it yields CASSYRGGLAAQETQYF.

This clonotype was seen many times. V and J are TRBV7-9 and TRBJ2-5, with a possible D match to TRBD2 (5 bases). This CDR3 contains 14 residues. V was pared by 2 bases and J by 4 bases, with 11 bases between. Germline V gene sequence: CDR1 SEHNR, CDR2 FQNEAQ (reference sequence). DNA of the CDR3: TGTGCCAGCAGCTTATCCGGGGTAGGAGAGACCCAGTACTTC. Its translation is CASSLSGVGETQYF.

This clonotype was picked up many times. This rearrangement joins TRBV3-1 to TRBJ2-2; D is undetermined. CDR1 LGHDT and CDR2 YNNKEL come from the germline V gene (reference sequence). Trimming removed 4 bases at V and 11 bases at J, with 14 bases between. The length of the CDR3 is 13 residues. The DNA of the CDR3 is TGTGCCAGCAGCCCCCGAAAATGGGGTGAGCTGTTTTTT. It yields the protein CASSPRKWGELFF. Based on the CDR3 plus reference TRBV3-1 and TRBJ2-2, the full variable domain is DTAVSQTPKYLVTQMGNDKSIKCEQNLGHDTMYWYKQDSKKFLKIMFSYNNKELIINETVPNRFSPKSPDKAHLNLHINSLELGDSAVYFCASSPRKWGELFFGEGSRLTVL.

The V and J genes are TRBV6-2 or TRBV6-3 and TRBJ1-1; TRBD1 might be the D (6 bases). The germline CDR1 and CDR2 sequences are MNHEY and SVGEGT. The CDR3 is made up of 14 amino acids. V gave up 2 bases and J gave up 3 bases, with 10 bases separating them. In DNA, the CDR3 is TGTGCCAGCAGTTACGGACGGACAGACACTGAAGCTTTCTTT. The encoded protein is CASSYGRTDTEAFF.

Of note for this clonotype: This may be a read error: a much more frequent sequence differs by one nucleotide. This chain connects TRBV5-1 to TRBJ2-1; D is undetermined. The CDR3 is made up of 15 amino acids. Germline V gives CDR1 SGHRS, CDR2 YFSETQ. CDR3 sequence: CASSLDSHSYNEQLF. CDR3 coding DNA: TGCGCCAGCAGCTTGGACAGCCACTCCTACAATGAGCAGCTCTTC.

The V call is TRBV7-2, the J call TRBJ2-3, with D maybe TRBD1 (5 bases). V gave up 2 bases and J gave up 4 bases, with 19 bases separating them. Germline values: CDR1 SGHTA, CDR2 FQGNSA. This CDR3 contains 17 residues. The DNA for the CDR3 is TGTGCCAGCAGCTTATGGGGATGGCAGGGCTACGCAGATACGCAGTATTTT. It specifies CASSLWGWQGYADTQYF.

This clonotype has at least ten counts. The chain links TRBV4-1 to TRBJ1-4; D call uncertain. The V and J ends lost 4 bases and 8 bases respectively, with 17 bases between them. The CDR3 runs 15 residues. Germline V gene lookup returns CDR1 MGHRA and CDR2 YSYEKL. CDR3 coding DNA: TGCGCCAGCAGCCGGTTCCTAACGGGGAGGGAAAAACTGTTTTTT. Translation: CASSRFLTGREKLFF.